The sequence of this TCR beta chain was determined in a study of CD8 T cells in ankylosing spondylitis (dated by TCRdb to the late 2010s). About the full investigation: The study set out to find disease-linked TCR variants by profiling T cell receptor beta repertoires in ankylosing spondylitis patients and healthy donors. In total, the full study cohort was made up of nearly 110 healthy donors and 25 to 30 ankylosing spondylitis patients. Peripheral blood samples were taken, and synovial fluid was additionally collected from ankylosing spondylitis patients.

Study-wide findings and limitations: Some motif variants had previously been reported in the synovial fluid and blood of reactive arthritis patients, which suggests shared mechanisms of disease initiation. A TCR beta motif made up of several highly homologous amino acid variants appeared to be characteristic of blood from ankylosing spondylitis patients. A CD8+ phenotype was shown by the disease-linked clones, which were found at relatively low frequencies in peripheral blood. The disease-linked clones were reported to be significantly enriched in matched synovial fluid samples from ankylosing spondylitis patients.

V is pruned by 1 base and J by 4 bases, leaving 4 bases of the junction without a gene match. Per the germline V gene (reference sequence), SSHAT is the CDR1 and FNYEAQ is the CDR2. CDR3 length: 15 amino acids, cysteine to phenylalanine. The retained sequence is limited to the CDR3, 45 bases, with the frame set at the first base. This clonotype was counted ten times or more. It lacks a known antigen. No base quality information exists; no much larger clone differs at one position. The sample was run on an Illumina HiSeq 2500. Quantitative 5'-RACE with molecular barcodes was the method used to prepare the TCR beta libraries. The study's processing was this. A new computational method, built on a probabilistic model of VDJ rearrangement, was used to identify disease-linked TCR variants. TCRdb passed the public sequencing reads through fastp at Q25 and MiXCR, retaining productive beta sequences. When rows share a CDR3 protein, they turn into one entry using the most common DNA and genes. The V and J calls were determined by TCRdb, not by the authors. This sample has 200,000 to 250,000 distinct CDR3 sequences in its table, and about 10% of those were observed once. The ten most abundant clones make up 5.5% to 8% of the sample.

This chain joins TRBV7-7 to TRBJ2-5, and TRBD2 matches 9 of the central bases. Source material: blood, either unsorted or a sorted T cell fraction (not recorded which). The clonotype originates from a male donor with ankylosing spondylitis or in good health (not recorded which). The DNA sequence is given as TGTGCCAGCAGCTTAGAGGCGGGGGGGTCAGAGACCCAGTACTTC. Its protein reads: CASSLEAGGSETQYF.